The rows below give T cell receptor beta chains drawn from one sample of a study of glioma-infiltrating T cells. MiXCR, run by TCRdb on the multiplex PCR reads, gives a single entry per CDR3 protein. The data contain some 90,000 distinct CDR3 sequences, 35% to 45% of them singletons. The sequenced sample was glioma tissue, nonneoplastic brain tissue, or PBMCs (not recorded which). Receptors originate from a human donor with low-grade glioma or glioblastoma, undergoing nonglioma brain surgery, or in good health (not recorded which). Each CDR3 is given with its conserved first and last residue. Clone size is given for some rows only: seen once, a few or many times, or a class if the clone is expanded.

V gene	J gene	clone size	CDR3 length	CDR3 protein
TRBV6-1	TRBJ2-3	once	17	CASSPSAVLYPTDTQYF
TRBV2	TRBJ2-5	many	13	CASSPNGQETQYF
TRBV28	TRBJ2-7	many	13	CASTGPRSYEQYF
TRBV10-3	TRBJ2-7	many	15	CAISSDKIHPYEQYF
TRBV12-3/TRBV12-4	TRBJ2-5	.	13	CASSSGLGGTQYF
TRBV29-1	TRBJ1-2	.	12	CSPQARDHGYTF
TRBV5-5	TRBJ2-5	.	14	CASSLGRLTEAQYF
TRBV10-1	TRBJ2-3	many	14	CARGLAGGTDTQYF
TRBV29-1	TRBJ1-1	.	11	CSVEGATEAFF
TRBV7-9	TRBJ1-2	many	14	CASSLGSGSHGYTF
TRBV2	TRBJ2-3	.	14	CAGKIRAVSYEQYF
TRBV28	TRBJ2-1	.	13	CASVLGGRNEQFF
TRBV6-1	TRBJ2-1	few	14	CASRAGTGYNEQFF
TRBV2	TRBJ2-5	many	15	CASSEARQGQETQYF
TRBV5-1	TRBJ2-1	many	15	CASSLRHSSYNEQFF
TRBV28	TRBJ1-2	.	14	CASSPHSVFYGYIF
TRBV27	TRBJ1-6	many	17	CASSVTRLSSYNSPLHF
TRBV29-1	TRBJ2-7	many	10	CSVADYEQYF
TRBV7-2	TRBJ2-7	.	14	CASSIGRAYHEQYF
TRBV20-1	TRBJ2-3	many	12	CSAGLVTDTQYF
TRBV28	TRBJ1-5	many	15	CASTRDRHSNQPQHF
TRBV27	TRBJ2-7	many	14	CASSHSGISYEQYF
TRBV6-5	TRBJ2-1	many	15	CASSYRGEPGNEQFF
TRBV15	TRBJ1-2	.	16	CAASRDDRVANCGYTF
TRBV10-2	TRBJ2-2	many	13	CASLFAGGGELFF
TRBV20-1	TRBJ2-3	many	14	CSARVTDNTDTQYF
TRBV2	TRBJ1-1	many	13	CASSDSGVTEAFF
TRBV30	TRBJ1-3	few	13	CACSPNSGNTIYF